Below are 8 T cell receptor beta chains sequenced from a single sample in a study of blood T cell repertoires in COVID-19. Assay: immunoSEQ multiplex PCR; the TCRdb copy retains only in-frame clones and omits some. The sample comprises about 200,000 clones, 86% of which are singletons, and 10% to 13% rests with the top ten. Input material: peripheral blood. The receptors shown here come from a woman between 45 and 60 years old with COVID-19, enrolled during active disease.

A single count supports this clone. This chain joins TRBV4-1 and TRBJ1-2; D is possibly TRBD1 (6 bases). The V and J ends lost 3 bases and 3 bases respectively, with 11 bases between them. The CDR3 totals 14 residues. Germline V lookup: CDR1 MGHRA, CDR2 YSYEKL. CDR3 sequence: CASSHIGGDYGYTF. The CDR3 DNA reads TGCGCCAGCAGCCACATAGGGGGTGACTATGGCTACACCTTC.

The CDR3, as DNA: TGCACCAGCAGCCAAGATCTACTAGCGGGGGTCTCCTACAATGAGCAGTTCTTC. Translation: CTSSQDLLAGVSYNEQFF. V is TRBV1 and J is TRBJ2-1; TRBD2 was called by the table and not checked on the DNA. TRBV1 is an annotated pseudogene. This CDR3 region has 18 residues.

The chain uses TRBV5-6 and TRBJ2-7; TRBD2 matches 10 bases. V lost 4 bases and J lost 4; bases outside the gene matches: 14. The CDR3 consists of 17 residues. Germline CDR1 reads SGHDT; CDR2 reads YYEEEE. CDR3 in amino acids: CASSPGGITSGDYEQYV. The DNA of the CDR3 is TGTGCCAGCAGCCCGGGGGGGATAACTAGCGGGGATTACGAGCAGTACGTC.

The CDR3 DNA reads as TGTGCCTGGAGTGTACAAGGAGGGAGCAATCAGCCCCAGCATTTT. As protein: CAWSVQGGSNQPQHF. V and J are TRBV30 and TRBJ1-5, with no clear D. The CDR3 has 15 amino acids. V was cut by 0 bases and J by 1 base, with 10 bases left in between. From germline, CDR1 is GTSNPN and CDR2 SVGIG (reference sequence).

This chain links TRBV18 with TRBJ2-4, with a possible D match to TRBD2 (5 bases). The V end was cut by 6 bases, the J end by 7 bases, with 16 bases between. The CDR3 covers 14 residues. Looked up from germline, CDR1 is KGHSH and CDR2 is LQKENI. The CDR3 DNA reads TGTGCCAGCTCTAGCGCGGTAGTTGGGAACATTCAGTACTTC. Its translation: CASSSAVVGNIQYF.

The J gene is TRBJ2-1, the V gene TRBV18; D is perhaps TRBD1 (5 bases). The germline V gene encodes CDR1 KGHSH and CDR2 LQKENI. V lost 1 base, J lost 3 bases, and 13 bases lay in between. There are 16 residues in the CDR3. The CDR3 DNA is TGTGCCAGCTCACCACAGGCAGGGTTAAGCTACAATGAGCAGTTCTTC. Protein: CASSPQAGLSYNEQFF.

The genes are TRBV19 and TRBJ1-2; D gene ambiguous. This CDR3 comprises 14 residues. The germline V gene encodes CDR1 LNHDA and CDR2 SQIVND (reference sequence). V lost 5 bases to trimming and J lost 4 bases, with 14 bases between them. This CDR3 reads CASSSDGVGYGYTF. The CDR3 nucleotides are TGTGCCAGTAGTTCCGACGGGGTTGGCTATGGCTACACCTTC.

In its sample, this clone was seen once. This chain uses TRBV5-4 with TRBJ2-2; D is ambiguous. With 5 bases removed from V and 1 base from J, the gap between germline ends came to 15 bases. The germline V gene encodes CDR1 SGHNT and CDR2 YYREEE (reference sequence). There are 16 residues in the CDR3. The CDR3 spells CASSSARLGNTGELFF. CDR3 bases: TGTGCCAGCAGTTCCGCGCGACTCGGGAACACCGGGGAGCTGTTTTTT.